Shown below are 19 T cell receptor beta chains from a single sample sequenced in a study of vaccination and CD4 T cells after COVID-19. Oncomine TCR Beta short-read sequencing was applied to DNA from cultured CD4+ T cells. TCRdb processed the PCR reads anew with MiXCR; each CDR3 protein has one entry. The sample gives 15,000 to 20,000 distinct CDR3 sequences, roughly two fifths of which show up once; approximately 6.6% is in the top ten. Noted treatment: 10-day PBMC culture with coronavirus spike peptide pools or control peptides (ViraFEST assay). The antigens of these receptors remain unknown. Sequences were derived from CD4+ T cells from blood, cultured in vitro, sampled after SARS-CoV-2 vaccination. The source is a human donor who had recovered from COVID-19.

The CDR3 nucleotides read TGTGCCAGCAGCTTTCGGGGGGGCAATCAGCCCCAGCATTTT. Its protein is CASSFRGGNQPQHF. The rearrangement uses TRBV12-1 and TRBJ1-5; the table's D call TRBD1 went unverified against the DNA. TRBV12-1 is shown as a pseudogene. The CDR3 runs to 14 residues.

CDR3 in amino acids: CASSFVRGASPYEQYF. The CDR3 coding sequence is TGTGCCAGCAGCTTTGTGCGGGGGGCCTCCCCCTACGAGCAGTACTTC. The chain combines TRBV5-4 with TRBJ2-1, with 8 nucleotides matching TRBD2. The better agreement between TRBJ2-7 and the DNA end casts doubt on the J call. Germline CDR1 reads SGHNT; CDR2 reads YYREEE (reference sequence). This CDR3 is built from 16 residues.

This chain joins TRBV7-2 and TRBJ2-4; 10 positions match TRBD2. J gave up 9 bases and V 5 bases, and 10 bases lay outside the gene matches. Germline lookup yields CDR1 SGHTA and CDR2 FQGNSA. This CDR3 is built from 15 residues. The CDR3 loop reads CASSLNSGGSAIQYF. DNA for the CDR3: TGTGCCAGCAGCCTTAATAGCGGGGGGAGCGCCATTCAGTACTTC.

The chain joins TRBV10-1 to TRBJ2-2; 9 positions agree with TRBD1. This CDR3 has 17 amino acids. Trimming cost V 1 base and J 4 bases; bases outside gene matches: 7. Per germline, CDR1 WNHNN and CDR2 SYGVQD (reference sequence). CDR3 in amino acids: CASSEWITGGITGELFF. CDR3 DNA: TGCGCCAGCAGTGAGTGGATAACAGGGGGCATCACCGGGGAGCTGTTTTTT.

The chain recombines TRBV21-1 with TRBJ2-7; TRBD1, the table's D call, lacks a check against the DNA. TRBV21-1 is listed as a pseudogene. The CDR3 sequence is 15 residues long. The CDR3 nucleotides are TGTGCCAGCAGCCAGGGACAGGGGGCGACGTACGAGCAGTACTTC. Its protein is CASSQGQGATYEQYF.

This clonotype turned up a few times. The V call is TRBV6-1, the J call TRBJ2-7, with 9 bases lining up with TRBD1. CDR3 length: 14 amino acids. The germline V gene has CDR1 MNHNS and CDR2 SASEGT. J lost 5 bases, V lost 4 bases, and 6 bases had no gene match. The CDR3 DNA is TGTGCCAGCAGTGTTCGACAGGGGGTCAACGAGCAGTACTTC. Encoded protein: CASSVRQGVNEQYF.

This clonotype occurred a few times. The chain employs TRBV20-1 and TRBJ2-3; D gene uncertain. This CDR3 spans 12 amino acids. The V gene lost 1 base and the J gene lost 6 bases, with 8 bases spanning the gap. Germline CDR1 is DFQATT and CDR2 is SNEGSKA (reference sequence). As DNA, the CDR3 is TGCAGTGCTAGAGGGAATCAGGATACGCAGTATTTT. Its protein is CSARGNQDTQYF.

This clonotype was seen a single time. The gene calls are TRBV6-1 and TRBJ2-6, with D tentatively TRBD1 or TRBD2 (5 bases each). The V gene lost 6 bases and the J gene lost 0 bases, with 15 bases spanning the gap. CDR1 and CDR2 (germline): MNHNS, SASEGT. The CDR3 has 17 residues. CDR3: CASSLGTAYSGANVLTF. As DNA, the CDR3 is TGTGCCAGCAGCCTCGGGACGGCATACTCTGGGGCCAACGTCCTGACTTTC.

J is TRBJ2-7 and V is TRBV7-6; no definite D call. This CDR3 comprises 15 residues. The germline CDR1 and CDR2 sequences are SGHVS and FNYEAQ. The V and J ends lost 5 bases and 2 bases respectively, with 16 bases between them. The CDR3 sequence: CASSPPKGRTYEQYF. The CDR3 nucleotides read TGTGCCAGCAGCCCCCCCAAAGGGCGGACCTACGAGCAGTACTTC.

This chain connects TRBV20-1 to TRBJ2-7; D unresolved. The CDR3 sequence is 14 residues long. Germline CDR1 is DFQATT and CDR2 is SNEGSKA (reference sequence). Trimming cost V 0 bases and J 1 base, with 10 bases left between them. This CDR3 reads CSARDNGESYEQYF. DNA for the CDR3: TGCAGTGCTAGAGATAATGGGGAATCCTACGAGCAGTACTTC.

The table lists this clonotype with a few counts. J is TRBJ2-7 and V is TRBV7-9; 7 bases map to TRBD1. The CDR3 loop spans 14 amino acids. Germline CDR1 and CDR2: SEHNR and FQNEAQ (reference sequence). The V gene end was trimmed by 4 bases and the J gene end by 5 bases; junction bases not matched to a gene: 8. CDR3: CASSSQGYRDEQYF. CDR3 in DNA: TGTGCCAGCAGCTCACAGGGGTACCGGGACGAGCAGTACTTC.

This chain joins TRBV18 and TRBJ1-1; TRBD1 might be the D (6 bases). The CDR3 sequence is 13 residues long. The V gene lost 4 bases and the J gene lost 1 base, with 7 bases spanning the gap. Germline V gives CDR1 KGHSH, CDR2 LQKENI. CDR3 DNA: TGTGCCAGCTCACGGGGGCAGAACACTGAAGCTTTCTTT. Translation: CASSRGQNTEAFF. Based on the CDR3 plus reference TRBV18 and TRBJ1-1, the full variable domain is NAGVMQNPRHLVRRRGQEARLRCSPMKGHSHVYWYRQLPEEGLKFMVYLQKENIIDESGMPKERFSAEFPKEGPSILRIQQVVRGDSAAYFCASSRGQNTEAFFGQGTRLTVV.

The rearrangement joins TRBV19 to TRBJ1-1, with 9 nucleotides matching TRBD1. The CDR3 loop spans 15 amino acids. V was clipped by 8 bases and J by 3 bases; unmatched bases: 10. Germline V CDR1 and CDR2: LNHDA, SQIVND (reference sequence). The CDR3, as DNA: TGTGCCAGTGCAGTAACCGGGACAGGGTACACTGAAGCTTTCTTT. Protein: CASAVTGTGYTEAFF.

This clonotype showed up just a few times. This chain connects TRBV20-1 to TRBJ1-2; D gene unclear. Germline CDR1 and CDR2: DFQATT and SNEGSKA (reference sequence). Trimming stripped 3 bases from V and 6 bases from J, with 14 bases between. The CDR3 is 13 residues long. DNA for the CDR3: TGCAGTGCTAGTGGTGGGGTGAACAATGGCTACACCTTC. Encoded protein: CSASGGVNNGYTF.

V gene TRBV7-2 combines with J gene TRBJ2-7; TRBD1 is a possible D gene (6 bases). With 1 base removed from V and 3 bases from J, the gap between germline ends came to 19 bases. Germline CDR1 is SGHTA and CDR2 is FQGNSA. CDR3 length: 17 amino acids. CDR3 sequence (DNA): TGTGCCAGCAGCTTAGGTATTTTTCGGGACACACTCTACGAGCAGTACTTC. Its protein is CASSLGIFRDTLYEQYF.

The chain is built from TRBV7-8 and TRBJ2-7; D may be TRBD2 (5 bases). There are 14 residues in the CDR3. Germline V gene data show CDR1 as SGHVS and CDR2 as FQNEAQ. V lost 2 bases to trimming and J lost 0 bases, with 8 bases between them. DNA of the CDR3: TGTGCCAGCAGCTTAAGTGGGAGCTCCTACGAGCAGTACTTC. It is translated as CASSLSGSSYEQYF.

This clonotype turned up a few times. The rearrangement uses TRBV6-1 and TRBJ2-4; D possibly corresponds to TRBD1 (6 bases). This CDR3 is built from 16 residues. Trimming shortened V by 3 bases and J by 0 bases, and 12 bases separated the two germline ends. Looked up from germline, CDR1 is MNHNS and CDR2 is SASEGT. CDR3: CASSDPRGLAKNIQYF. Here the CDR3 DNA reads TGTGCCAGCAGTGATCCCAGGGGCTTAGCCAAAAACATTCAGTACTTC.

The chain uses TRBV27 and TRBJ2-2, with 9 bases fitting TRBD2. V trimming: 5 bases; J trimming: 5 bases; junction bases outside the gene matches: 3. Germline CDR1 and CDR2: MNHEY and SMNVEV (reference sequence). CDR3 size: 14 residues. The CDR3 loop is CASSLAGSTGELFF. The CDR3 nucleotides read TGTGCCAGCAGTCTAGCGGGAAGTACCGGGGAGCTGTTTTTT.

This sequence joins TRBV6-2 or TRBV6-3 and TRBJ1-5, with a tentative D call TRBD1 (6 bases). The CDR3 totals 15 residues. In germline, CDR1 is MNHEY, CDR2 SVGEGT. V gave up 5 bases and J gave up 9 bases, with 20 bases separating them. DNA for the CDR3: TGTGCCAGCAGTGGAATGGACAGTGGGGTCGGGCCCCAGCATTTT. It specifies CASSGMDSGVGPQHF.